Presented here are 6 T cell receptor beta chains from one specimen sequenced in a study of control samples from healthy donors and cancer patients. Data came from immunoSEQ multiplex PCR; TCRdb stores just in-frame clones and leaves some out. Of roughly 100,000 clones in the sample, about nine tenths were seen once. The sample taken for sequencing was blood. These receptor sequences come from a human donor in good health. The donor label of this sample is uncertain.

This chain joins TRBV24-1 and TRBJ2-7; 10 bases fit TRBD1. Germline V lookup: CDR1 KGHDR, CDR2 SFDVKD. CDR3 size: 16 residues. V was clipped by 9 bases and J by 1 base; unmatched bases: 11. The CDR3 spells CATAPRDRGGSYEQYV. CDR3 bases: TGTGCCACCGCCCCCCGGGACAGGGGAGGTTCCTACGAGCAGTACGTC.

This chain connects TRBV6-1 to TRBJ2-2; D is tentatively TRBD1 or TRBD2 (6 bases each). V was pared by 2 bases and J by 3 bases, with 16 bases between. The CDR3 is made up of 17 amino acids. Germline CDR1 MNHNS, CDR2 SASEGT. The CDR3 coding sequence is TGTGCCAGCAGTGAAAGGAGAGGGGGGTTCGACACCGGGGAGCTGTTTTTT. This gives the protein CASSERRGGFDTGELFF.

This sequence joins TRBV4-1 and TRBJ1-1; no clear D. CDR1 and CDR2 (germline): MGHRA, YSYEKL. Trimming took off 1 base at V and 5 bases at J, with 8 bases between the two ends. CDR3 length: 13 amino acids. The CDR3 loop is CASSQAATTEAFF. In DNA form, the CDR3 reads TGCGCCAGCAGCCAAGCGGCAACGACTGAAGCTTTCTTT.

The V call is TRBV20-1, the J call TRBJ2-7; no clear D. CDR3 length: 11 amino acids. Germline values: CDR1 DFQATT, CDR2 SNEGSKA (reference sequence). Trimming shortened V by 5 bases and J by 3 bases, and 8 bases separated the two germline ends. The CDR3 DNA is TGCAGTGCTGTCGTCCTCTACGAGCAGTACTTC. Protein product: CSAVVLYEQYF.

The chain joins TRBV2 to TRBJ1-4; a possible D gene is TRBD1 (6 bases). Germline CDR1 and CDR2: SNHLY and FYNNEI. The CDR3 consists of 14 residues. V was clipped by 3 bases and J by 7 bases, with 12 bases between them. The CDR3 DNA reads TGTGCCAGCAGTGACAGGGGAGGGGGTGAAAAACTGTTTTTT. The encoded protein is CASSDRGGGEKLFF. Variable domain in full (rest from reference TRBV2 and TRBJ1-4): EPEVTQTPSHQVTQMGQEVILRCVPISNHLYFYWYRQILGQKVEFLVSFYNNEISEKSEIFDDQFSVERPDGSNFTLKIRSTKLEDSAMYFCASSDRGGGEKLFFGSGTQLSVL.

The gene calls are TRBV20-1 and TRBJ2-7; no definite D call. V lost 6 bases and J lost 11, with 14 bases in between. CDR3 length equals 10 residues. Germline V gene data show CDR1 as DFQATT and CDR2 as SNEGSKA (reference sequence). In DNA form, the CDR3 reads TGCAGTGCAAATAAGCCACTGAAGTACGTC. Amino acid sequence: CSANKPLKYV.